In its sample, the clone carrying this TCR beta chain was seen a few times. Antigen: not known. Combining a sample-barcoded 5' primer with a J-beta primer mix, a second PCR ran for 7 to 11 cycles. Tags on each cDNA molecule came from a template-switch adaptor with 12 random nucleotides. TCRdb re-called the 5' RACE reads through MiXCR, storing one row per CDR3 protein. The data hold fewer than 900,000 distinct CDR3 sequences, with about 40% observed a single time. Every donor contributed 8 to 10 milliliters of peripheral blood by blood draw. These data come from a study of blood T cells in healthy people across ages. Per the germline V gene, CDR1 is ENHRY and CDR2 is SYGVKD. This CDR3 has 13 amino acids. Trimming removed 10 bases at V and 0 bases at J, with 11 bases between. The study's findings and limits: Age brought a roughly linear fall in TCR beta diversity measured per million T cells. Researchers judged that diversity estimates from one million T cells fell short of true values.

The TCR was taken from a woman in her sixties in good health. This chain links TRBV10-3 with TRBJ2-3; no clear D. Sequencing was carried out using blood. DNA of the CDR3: TGTGCCACTACAGTATCTAGCACAGATACGCAGTATTTT. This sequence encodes CATTVSSTDTQYF.